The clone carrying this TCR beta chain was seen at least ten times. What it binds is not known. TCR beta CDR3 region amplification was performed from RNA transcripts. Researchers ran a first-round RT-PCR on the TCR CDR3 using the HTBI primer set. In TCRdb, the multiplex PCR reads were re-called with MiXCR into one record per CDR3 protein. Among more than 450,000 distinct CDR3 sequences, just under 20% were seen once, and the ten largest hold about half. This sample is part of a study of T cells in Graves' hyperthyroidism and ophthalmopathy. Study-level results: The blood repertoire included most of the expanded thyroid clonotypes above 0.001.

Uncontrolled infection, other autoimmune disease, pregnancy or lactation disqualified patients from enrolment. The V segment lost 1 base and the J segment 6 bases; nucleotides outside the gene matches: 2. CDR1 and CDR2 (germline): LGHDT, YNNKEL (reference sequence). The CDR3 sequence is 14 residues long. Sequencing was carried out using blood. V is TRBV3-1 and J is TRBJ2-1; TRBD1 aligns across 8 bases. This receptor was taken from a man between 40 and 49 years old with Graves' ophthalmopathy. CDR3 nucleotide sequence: TGTGCCAGCAGCCAAGCTGGACAGGGCAATGAGCAGTTCTTC. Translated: CASSQAGQGNEQFF.